The entry below describes one T cell receptor (beta chain). Its target is unknown. The data were taken from a study of identical twins. The study, taken as a whole, reports: Twin pairs' shared out-of-frame alpha sequences were enriched in low generation probability.

Each donor (without exception) was a healthy Caucasian. This CDR3 is 15 amino acids long. Germline CDR1 and CDR2: WSHSY and SAAADI. V lost 2 bases to trimming and J lost 5 bases; unmatched junction nucleotides: 6. TCRdb re-called the 5' RACE reads through MiXCR, storing one row per CDR3 protein. The sample lists 650,000 to 750,000 distinct CDR3 sequences, 21% occurring once. The same data also went into a second study, on T cells expressing NK-cell markers. This second study notes: Cells sorted as CD3+CD56+NKG2C+, CD3+CD56+NKG2C- and CD3+CD56-NKG2C+ T cells supplied the TCR beta repertoires.

Sequencing used PBMCs. The sequence came from a woman between 18 and 29 years old in good health. This chain joins TRBV10-2 and TRBJ2-5; 9 bases fit TRBD1. The CDR3: CASSEDRGEWETQYF. The CDR3 bases are TGCGCCAGCAGTGAGGACAGGGGGGAATGGGAGACCCAGTACTTC.